This T cell receptor beta chain was recovered during a study of cytomegalovirus exposure and HLA in healthy donors. J was trimmed by 6 bases and V by 5 bases; bases with no gene match: 9. CDR3 size: 14 residues. Germline values: CDR1 SGHVS, CDR2 FQNEAQ. Comments on this clone: Its antigen is undetermined.

13 Jbeta primers and 60 Vbeta primers were used for the PCR. The data were produced by immunoSEQ multiplex PCR, yet TCRdb's version contains in-frame clones alone and is incomplete. The sample shows 100,000 to 150,000 clones, approximately 10% of them seen only once. Study conclusions and caveats: By HLA locus, TCR association rates varied in a later analysis, with DRB1 showing the most and HLA-C the fewest.

The sequence derives from a woman between 18 and 29 years old in good health and CMV-seropositive. The chain combines TRBV7-8 with TRBJ2-7; 8 nucleotides agree with TRBD1. The sample comprised PBMCs. The CDR3 region has the DNA TGTGCCAGCAGCCCAACCAACCAGGGGGCCGAGCAGTACTTC. Its protein product is CASSPTNQGAEQYF. The full variable domain, completed using reference TRBV7-8 and TRBJ2-7, is GAGVSQSPRYKVAKRGQDVALRCDPISGHVSLFWYQQALGQGPEFLTYFQNEAQLDKSGLPSDRFFAERPEGSVSTLKIQRTQQEDSAVYLCASSPTNQGAEQYFGPGTRLTVT.